A selection of T cell receptor beta chains follows, all from one sample in a study of T cell repertoires in cytomegalovirus infection. TCRdb itself ran the reads through MiXCR, one entry per CDR3 protein. The data hold about 700,000 distinct CDR3 sequences, with around 35% observed a single time. These receptors' targets are unknown. This specimen was cultured PBMCs, taken from culture after CMV antigen stimulation. The receptors come from a human donor in good health (CMV status not recorded). Some clones in this sample may be carry-over from other donors' samples. CDR3s include the opening cysteine and the closing phenylalanine or tryptophan. The order of the fields is D gene, V gene, J gene, clone size, CDR3 protein, CDR3 DNA. D genes are given only for firm matches. Expanded clones get a size class; other rows say once, few or many, or leave the size out.

>-|TRBV7-2|TRBJ1-1|many
CASSLTGMGTEAFF
TGTGCCAGCAGCTTAACAGGTATGGGCACTGAAGCTTTCTTT
>TRBD2|TRBV14|TRBJ2-7|-
CASSQISGAPPYEQYF
TGTGCCAGCAGCCAAATTAGCGGGGCCCCCCCTTACGAGCAGTACTTC
>-|TRBV7-2|TRBJ1-5|many
CASSLNSYQPQHF
TGTGCCAGCAGCTTGAACAGCTATCAGCCCCAGCATTTT
>TRBD1|TRBV19|TRBJ2-7|few
CASSNGKQGLDDEQYF
TGTGCCAGTAGTAACGGGAAACAGGGGTTAGACGACGAGCAGTACTTC
>-|TRBV18|TRBJ2-7|-
CASSLGQSNHEQYF
TGTGCCAGCTCACTCGGACAGTCCAACCACGAGCAGTACTTC
>TRBD2|TRBV7-2|TRBJ2-7|many
CASSTGLAFDEQYF
TGTGCCAGCAGCACGGGACTAGCGTTCGACGAGCAGTACTTC
>TRBD1|TRBV28|TRBJ1-5|few
CASSYTGGGQPQHF
TGTGCCAGCAGTTACACAGGGGGGGGGCAGCCCCAGCATTTT
>-|TRBV27|TRBJ2-5|-
CASSLPWAPRSETQYF
TGTGCCAGCAGTTTACCCTGGGCCCCGAGGAGTGAGACCCAGTACTTC
>TRBD2|TRBV10-3|TRBJ2-3|-
CAIGVPSGRDTDTQYF
TGTGCCATCGGGGTACCTAGCGGGAGGGACACAGATACGCAGTATTTT
>-|TRBV11-2|TRBJ2-1|-
CASSLGVQLLDEQFF
TGTGCCAGCAGCTTAGGGGTTCAACTGTTGGATGAGCAGTTCTTC
>-|TRBV19|TRBJ2-3|-
CASRKSGSSTDTQYF
TGTGCCAGTAGGAAGAGCGGATCTAGCACAGATACGCAGTATTTT
>TRBD1|TRBV4-2|TRBJ2-1|few
CASSHLGQGVNNEQFF
TGTGCCAGCAGCCACTTAGGACAGGGGGTGAACAATGAGCAGTTCTTC
>-|TRBV5-4|TRBJ1-1|-
CASSLGNNEAFF
TGTGCCAGCAGCTTGGGGAATAATGAAGCTTTCTTT
>-|TRBV15|TRBJ2-1|-
CATSRDIANEQFF
TGTGCCACCAGCAGAGATATCGCAAATGAGCAGTTCTTC
>-|TRBV14|TRBJ2-5|-
CASSQRTISETQYF
TGTGCCAGCAGCCAGAGGACTATTTCCGAGACCCAGTACTTC
>-|TRBV11-2|TRBJ2-5|few
CASSLATGAQETQYF
TGTGCCAGCAGCTTAGCGACGGGAGCCCAAGAGACCCAGTACTTC
>TRBD1|TRBV6-5|TRBJ1-4|few
CASSYQGARVEKLFF
TGTGCCAGCAGTTACCAGGGGGCGCGGGTTGAAAAACTGTTTTTT
>-|TRBV7-2|TRBJ1-6|-
CASSLGLENNSPLHF
TGTGCCAGCAGCTTAGGGTTAGAGAATAATTCACCCCTCCACTTT
>TRBD1|TRBV7-2|TRBJ2-5|-
CASSSMGQGEKTQYF
TGTGCCAGCAGCTCAATGGGACAGGGGGAAAAGACCCAGTACTTC
>-|TRBV2|TRBJ1-2|-
CASSEARASPYGYTF
TGTGCCAGCAGTGAAGCGCGGGCCAGTCCCTATGGCTACACCTTC
>-|TRBV7-8|TRBJ1-2|-
CASSSRRGGGYTF
TGTGCCAGCAGCTCACGGAGGGGAGGAGGCTACACCTTC
>-|TRBV6-1|TRBJ1-2|few
CASSEHSPVRDYTF
TGTGCCAGCAGTGAACACTCTCCGGTCAGGGACTACACCTTC
>TRBD2|TRBV7-3|TRBJ2-1|-
CASSLGRGGLNEQFF
TGTGCCAGCAGCTTAGGGCGGGGGGGCCTCAATGAGCAGTTCTTC
>TRBD2|TRBV27|TRBJ2-1|-
CASSYPTSGYNEQFF
TGTGCCAGCAGTTATCCGACTAGCGGCTACAATGAGCAGTTCTTC
>-|TRBV7-4|TRBJ2-6|-
CASSHPRGANVLTF
TGTGCCAGCAGCCACCCCAGAGGGGCCAACGTCCTGACTTTC
>TRBD1|TRBV7-9|TRBJ1-1|many
CASSYRDSEAFF
TGTGCCAGCAGCTACCGGGACAGTGAAGCTTTCTTT
>-|TRBV10-3|TRBJ2-3|-
CAISTTRGRDTQYF
TGTGCCATCAGTACCACCCGGGGGAGGGATACGCAGTATTTT
>-|TRBV7-7|TRBJ2-1|-
CASSERLGVDEQFF
TGTGCCAGCAGCGAGCGGTTGGGTGTGGATGAGCAGTTCTTC
>-|TRBV5-1|TRBJ2-2|-
CASNQGQMNTGELFF
TGCGCCAGCAACCAGGGACAAATGAACACCGGGGAGCTGTTTTTT
>-|TRBV30|TRBJ2-3|-
CAWGHTDTQYF
TGTGCCTGGGGACACACAGATACGCAGTATTTT
>-|TRBV7-2|TRBJ1-2|few
CASSPRWGSNYGYTF
TGTGCCAGCAGCCCGAGGTGGGGATCAAACTATGGCTACACCTTC
>-|TRBV7-6|TRBJ2-1|few
CASSLEYRSEQFF
TGTGCCAGCAGCTTAGAGTACCGAAGTGAGCAGTTCTTC
>-|TRBV12-3/TRBV12-4|TRBJ2-7|few
CASSWGSGYEQYF
TGTGCCAGCAGCTGGGGTTCAGGGTACGAGCAGTACTTC
>-|TRBV20-1|TRBJ2-3|-
CSGMVTRGRAPLATQYF
TGCAGCGGGATGGTGACGAGGGGGAGGGCCCCTTTAGCTACGCAGTATTTT
>-|TRBV4-1|TRBJ1-6|few
CASSPWEVEKNSYNSPLHF
TGCGCCAGCAGCCCCTGGGAGGTGGAGAAGAATTCCTATAATTCACCCCTCCACTTT
>-|TRBV12-3/TRBV12-4|TRBJ1-3|few
CASSSLWTSAQQAGNTIYF
TGTGCCAGCAGTTCCCTGTGGACGTCGGCCCAACAAGCTGGAAACACCATATATTTT
>-|TRBV3-1|TRBJ1-2|-
CASRLSGGRYGYTF
TGTGCCAGCAGGCTCTCGGGTGGCCGCTATGGCTACACCTTC